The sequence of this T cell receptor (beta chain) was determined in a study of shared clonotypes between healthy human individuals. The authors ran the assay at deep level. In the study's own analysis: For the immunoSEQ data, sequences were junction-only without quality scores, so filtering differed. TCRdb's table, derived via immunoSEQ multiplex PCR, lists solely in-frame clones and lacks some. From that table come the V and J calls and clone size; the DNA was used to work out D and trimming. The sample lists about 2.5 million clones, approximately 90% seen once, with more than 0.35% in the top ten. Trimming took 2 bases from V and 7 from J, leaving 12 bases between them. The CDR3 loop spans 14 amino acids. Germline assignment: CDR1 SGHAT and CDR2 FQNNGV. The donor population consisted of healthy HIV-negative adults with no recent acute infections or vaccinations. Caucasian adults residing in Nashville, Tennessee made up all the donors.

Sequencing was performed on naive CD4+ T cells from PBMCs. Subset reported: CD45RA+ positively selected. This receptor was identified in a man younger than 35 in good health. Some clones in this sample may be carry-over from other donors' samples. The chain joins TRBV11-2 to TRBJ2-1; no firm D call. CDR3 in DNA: TGTGCCAGCAGCTTACTAGTGATCGGTAATGAGCAGTTCTTC. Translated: CASSLLVIGNEQFF.